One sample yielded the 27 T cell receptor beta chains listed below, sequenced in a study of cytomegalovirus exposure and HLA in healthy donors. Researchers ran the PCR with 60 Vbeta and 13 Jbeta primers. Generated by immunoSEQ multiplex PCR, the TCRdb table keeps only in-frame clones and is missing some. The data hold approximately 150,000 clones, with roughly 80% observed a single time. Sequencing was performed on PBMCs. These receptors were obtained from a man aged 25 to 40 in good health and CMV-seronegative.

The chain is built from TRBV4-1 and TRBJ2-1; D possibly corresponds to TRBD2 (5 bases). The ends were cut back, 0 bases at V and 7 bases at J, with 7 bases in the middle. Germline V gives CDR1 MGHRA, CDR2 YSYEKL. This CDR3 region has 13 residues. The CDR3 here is CASSQEGANEQFF. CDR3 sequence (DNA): TGCGCCAGCAGCCAAGAGGGAGCGAATGAGCAGTTCTTC.

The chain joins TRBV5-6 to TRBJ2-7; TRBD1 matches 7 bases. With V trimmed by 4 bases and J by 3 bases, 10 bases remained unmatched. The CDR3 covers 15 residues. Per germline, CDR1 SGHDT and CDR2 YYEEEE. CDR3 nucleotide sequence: TGTGCCAGCAGCCCGACAGGGCCGATTATCTACGAGCAGTACTTC. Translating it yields CASSPTGPIIYEQYF.

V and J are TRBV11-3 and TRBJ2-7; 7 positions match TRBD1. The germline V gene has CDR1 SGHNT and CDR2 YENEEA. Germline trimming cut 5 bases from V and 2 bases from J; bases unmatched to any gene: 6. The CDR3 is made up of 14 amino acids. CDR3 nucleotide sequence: TGTGCCAGCAGCCCCCACAGGGGCACCTACGAGCAGTACTTC. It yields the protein CASSPHRGTYEQYF.

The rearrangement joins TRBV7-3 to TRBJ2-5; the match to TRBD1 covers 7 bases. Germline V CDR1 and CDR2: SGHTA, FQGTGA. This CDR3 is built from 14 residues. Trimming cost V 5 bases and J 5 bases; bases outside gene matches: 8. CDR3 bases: TGTGCCAGCAGCGCCCAGACAGGGTGGGAGACCCAGTACTTC. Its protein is CASSAQTGWETQYF.

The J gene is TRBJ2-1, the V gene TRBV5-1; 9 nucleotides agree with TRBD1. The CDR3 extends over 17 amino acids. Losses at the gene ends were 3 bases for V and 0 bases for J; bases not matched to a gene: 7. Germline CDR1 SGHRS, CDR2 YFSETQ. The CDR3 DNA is TGCGCCAGCAGCTCACAGACAGGGGGTTTCTCCTACAATGAGCAGTTCTTC. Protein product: CASSSQTGGFSYNEQFF.

The CDR3 coding sequence is TGTGCCAGCAGTTTAGGGGGCGGGGGGGCTTCCAATGAGCAGTTCTTC. This translates into CASSLGGGGASNEQFF. The rearrangement links TRBV27 to TRBJ2-1, with 9 bases lining up with TRBD2. Germline V CDR1 and CDR2: MNHEY, SMNVEV (reference sequence). J gave up 6 bases and V 2 bases, and 8 bases lay outside the gene matches. The CDR3 has 16 amino acids.

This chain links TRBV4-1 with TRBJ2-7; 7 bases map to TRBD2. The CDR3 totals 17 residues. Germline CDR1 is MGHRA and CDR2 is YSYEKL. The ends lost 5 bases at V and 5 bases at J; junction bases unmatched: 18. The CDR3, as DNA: TGCGCCAGCAGCTTAGCAATCGGGACTACTTATATGGACGAGCAGTACTTC. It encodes CASSLAIGTTYMDEQYF.

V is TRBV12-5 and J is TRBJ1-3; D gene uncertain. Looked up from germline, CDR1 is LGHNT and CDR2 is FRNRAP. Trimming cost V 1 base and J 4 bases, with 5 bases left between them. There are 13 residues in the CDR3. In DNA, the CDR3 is TGTGCTAGTGGTTTGGCCGGGGGAAACACCATATATTTT. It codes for CASGLAGGNTIYF.

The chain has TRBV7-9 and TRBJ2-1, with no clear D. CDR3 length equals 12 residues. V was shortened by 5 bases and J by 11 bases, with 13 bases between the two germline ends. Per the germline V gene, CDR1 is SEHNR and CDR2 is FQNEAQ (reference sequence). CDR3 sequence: CASSTTPRKQFF. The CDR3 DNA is TGTGCCAGCAGCACCACCCCTAGGAAGCAGTTCTTC.

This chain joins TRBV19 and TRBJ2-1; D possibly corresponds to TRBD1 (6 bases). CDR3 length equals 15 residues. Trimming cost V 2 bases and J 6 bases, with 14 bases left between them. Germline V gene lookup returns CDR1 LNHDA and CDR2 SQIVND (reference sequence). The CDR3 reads CASSILAGDVNEQFF. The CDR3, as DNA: TGTGCCAGTAGTATATTGGCAGGGGACGTCAATGAGCAGTTCTTC.

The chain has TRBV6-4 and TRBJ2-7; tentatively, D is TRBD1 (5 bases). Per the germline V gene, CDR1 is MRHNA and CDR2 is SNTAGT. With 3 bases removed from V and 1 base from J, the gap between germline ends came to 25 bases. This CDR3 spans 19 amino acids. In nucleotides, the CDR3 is TGTGCCAGCAGTGAACTTTCAAGAGTTGTCCGGACATTATCCTACGAGCAGTACTTC. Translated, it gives CASSELSRVVRTLSYEQYF.

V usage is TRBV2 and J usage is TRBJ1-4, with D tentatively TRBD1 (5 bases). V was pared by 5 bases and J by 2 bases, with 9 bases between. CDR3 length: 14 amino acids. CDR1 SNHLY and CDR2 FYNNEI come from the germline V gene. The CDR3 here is CASSSGSTNEKLFF. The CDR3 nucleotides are TGTGCCAGCAGTTCAGGGTCCACTAATGAAAAACTGTTTTTT.

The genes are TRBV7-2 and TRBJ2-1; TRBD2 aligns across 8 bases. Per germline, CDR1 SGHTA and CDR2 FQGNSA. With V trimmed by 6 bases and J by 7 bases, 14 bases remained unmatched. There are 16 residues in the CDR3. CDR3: CASSRLHGGALNEQFF. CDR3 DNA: TGTGCCAGCAGTCGACTCCACGGGGGGGCATTGAATGAGCAGTTCTTC.

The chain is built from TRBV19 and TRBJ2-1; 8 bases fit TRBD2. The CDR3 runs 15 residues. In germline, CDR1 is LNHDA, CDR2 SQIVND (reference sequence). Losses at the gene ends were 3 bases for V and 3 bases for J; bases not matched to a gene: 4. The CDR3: CASSIGAGGYNEQFF. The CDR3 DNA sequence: TGTGCCAGTAGTATCGGTGCGGGGGGCTACAATGAGCAGTTCTTC. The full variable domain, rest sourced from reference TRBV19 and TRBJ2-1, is DGGITQSPKYLFRKEGQNVTLSCEQNLNHDAMYWYRQDPGQGLRLIYYSQIVNDFQKGDIAEGYSVSREKKESFPLTVTSAQKNPTAFYLCASSIGAGGYNEQFFGPGTRLTVL.

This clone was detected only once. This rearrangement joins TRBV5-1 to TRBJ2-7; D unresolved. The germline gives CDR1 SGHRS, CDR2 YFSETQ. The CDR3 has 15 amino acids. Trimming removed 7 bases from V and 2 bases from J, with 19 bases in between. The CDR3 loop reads CASSFGDTIPYEQYF. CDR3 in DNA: TGCGCCAGCTCCTTTGGTGACACCATCCCCTACGAGCAGTACTTC.

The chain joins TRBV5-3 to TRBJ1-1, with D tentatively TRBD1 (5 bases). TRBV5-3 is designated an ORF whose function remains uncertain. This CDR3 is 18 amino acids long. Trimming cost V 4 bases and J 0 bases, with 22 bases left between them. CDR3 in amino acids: CARSLDLPNTGLNTEAFF. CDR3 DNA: TGTGCCAGAAGCCTCGACCTGCCCAATACAGGATTGAACACTGAAGCTTTCTTT.

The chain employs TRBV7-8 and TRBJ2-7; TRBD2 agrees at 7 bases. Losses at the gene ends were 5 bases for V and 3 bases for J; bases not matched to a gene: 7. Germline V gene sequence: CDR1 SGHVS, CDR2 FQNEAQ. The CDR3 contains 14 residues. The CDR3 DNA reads TGTGCCAGCAGCGGACCGGGACTAAACTACGAGCAGTACTTC. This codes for CASSGPGLNYEQYF.

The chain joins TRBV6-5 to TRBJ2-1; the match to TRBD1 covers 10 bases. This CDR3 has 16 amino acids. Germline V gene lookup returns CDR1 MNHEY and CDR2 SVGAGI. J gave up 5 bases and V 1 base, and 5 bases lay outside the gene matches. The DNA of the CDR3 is TGTGCCAGCAGTTACTGGACCGGGACAGGGGACAATGAGCAGTTCTTC. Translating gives CASSYWTGTGDNEQFF.

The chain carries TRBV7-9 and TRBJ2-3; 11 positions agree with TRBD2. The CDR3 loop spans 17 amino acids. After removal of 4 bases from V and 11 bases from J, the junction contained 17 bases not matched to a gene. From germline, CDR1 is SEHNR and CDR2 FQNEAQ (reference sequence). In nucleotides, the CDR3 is TGTGCCAGCAGCTCCCAGATACTAGCGGGGGCGCCCAAAAGGCAGTATTTT. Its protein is CASSSQILAGAPKRQYF.

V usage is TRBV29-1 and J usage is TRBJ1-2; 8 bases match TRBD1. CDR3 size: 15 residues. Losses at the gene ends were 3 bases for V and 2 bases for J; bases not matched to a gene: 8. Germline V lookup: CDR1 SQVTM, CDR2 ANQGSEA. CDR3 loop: CSVDTGQGGNYGYTF. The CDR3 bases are TGCAGCGTTGACACAGGACAGGGTGGGAACTATGGCTACACCTTC. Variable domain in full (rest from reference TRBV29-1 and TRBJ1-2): SAVISQKPSRDICQRGTSLTIQCQVDSQVTMMFWYRQQPGQSLTLIATANQGSEATYESGFVIDKFPISRPNLTFSTLTVSNMSPEDSSIYLCSVDTGQGGNYGYTFGSGTRLTVV.

CDR3 bases: TGTGCCAGTAGGATGGACAGGGGGCCCAATCAGCCCCAGCATTTT. Its protein is CASRMDRGPNQPQHF. This chain connects TRBV19 to TRBJ1-5; TRBD1 agrees at 11 bases. The CDR3 spans 15 residues. The germline V gene encodes CDR1 LNHDA and CDR2 SQIVND (reference sequence). The V gene end was trimmed by 6 bases and the J gene end by 3 bases; junction bases not matched to a gene: 4.

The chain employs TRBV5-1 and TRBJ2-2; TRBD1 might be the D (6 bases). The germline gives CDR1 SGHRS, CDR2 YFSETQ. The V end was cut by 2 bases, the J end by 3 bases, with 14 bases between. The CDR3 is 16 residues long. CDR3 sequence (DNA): TGCGCCAGCAGCTTCGATCCGTCAGGGGACACCGGGGAGCTGTTTTTT. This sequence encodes CASSFDPSGDTGELFF.

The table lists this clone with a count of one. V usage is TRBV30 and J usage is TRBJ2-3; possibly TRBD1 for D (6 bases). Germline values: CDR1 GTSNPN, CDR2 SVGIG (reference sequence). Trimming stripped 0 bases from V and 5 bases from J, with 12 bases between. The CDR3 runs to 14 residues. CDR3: CAWSVLIGGDTQYF. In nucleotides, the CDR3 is TGTGCCTGGAGTGTCCTTATAGGGGGAGATACGCAGTATTTT.

This CDR3 reads CASSGTGGLNQPQHF. The CDR3 nucleotides read TGTGCCAGCAGTGGGACAGGGGGTCTCAATCAGCCCCAGCATTTT. The V call is TRBV2, the J call TRBJ1-5; TRBD1 matches 10 bases. Germline lookup yields CDR1 SNHLY and CDR2 FYNNEI. The V segment lost 4 bases and the J segment 3 bases; nucleotides outside the gene matches: 3. CDR3 length equals 15 residues. Full variable domain (remainder filled in from reference TRBV2 and TRBJ1-5): EPEVTQTPSHQVTQMGQEVILRCVPISNHLYFYWYRQILGQKVEFLVSFYNNEISEKSEIFDDQFSVERPDGSNFTLKIRSTKLEDSAMYFCASSGTGGLNQPQHFGDGTRLSIL.

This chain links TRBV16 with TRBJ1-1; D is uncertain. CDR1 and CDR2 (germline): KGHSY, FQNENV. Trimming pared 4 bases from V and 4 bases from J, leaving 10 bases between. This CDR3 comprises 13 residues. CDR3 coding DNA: TGTGCCAGCAGCCCAGCGGTAGGCACTGAAGCTTTCTTT. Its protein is CASSPAVGTEAFF.

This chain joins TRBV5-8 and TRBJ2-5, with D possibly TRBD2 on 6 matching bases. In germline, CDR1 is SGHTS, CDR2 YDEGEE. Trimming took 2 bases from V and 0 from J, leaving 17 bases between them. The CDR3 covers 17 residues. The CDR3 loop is CASSLGGIGRYQETQYF. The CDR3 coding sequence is TGTGCCAGCAGCTTAGGTGGGATAGGGAGGTACCAAGAGACCCAGTACTTC.

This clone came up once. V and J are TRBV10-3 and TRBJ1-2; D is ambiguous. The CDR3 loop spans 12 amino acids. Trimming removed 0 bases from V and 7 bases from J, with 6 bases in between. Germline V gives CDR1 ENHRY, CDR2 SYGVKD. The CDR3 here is CAISESGSGYTF. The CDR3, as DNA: TGTGCCATCAGTGAGTCAGGGAGTGGCTACACCTTC.